This T cell receptor (beta chain) was identified during a study of post-analysis software for immune sequencing data. Points from the study as a whole: Patients had higher frequencies than controls of roughly 5 TRBV segments, including TRBV5-6, TRBV5-1 and TRBV20-1.

This clonotype was seen only a few times. The target antigen is unknown. The CDR3 is 18 amino acids. With 6 bases removed from V and 4 bases from J, the gap between germline ends came to 26 bases. Looked up from germline, CDR1 is MNHNS and CDR2 is SASEGT. Prepared libraries of TCR beta cDNA carried unique molecular identifiers. The authors obtained roughly 500,000 cDNA molecules from about 0.94 to 9.7 million T cells. Each CDR3 protein gets one entry after TCRdb re-called the PCR reads with MiXCR. In the table there are hundreds of thousands of distinct CDR3 sequences, around 50% of which are singletons.

The chain joins TRBV6-1 to TRBJ2-3; D perhaps matches TRBD2 (5 bases). Specimen: blood. The clonotype originates from a girl under 18 with multiple sclerosis. CDR3 in DNA: TGTGCCAGCAGCCAAGAGAGACGGACTCGCAAATACTCAGATACGCAGTATTTT. It yields the protein CASSQERRTRKYSDTQYF.